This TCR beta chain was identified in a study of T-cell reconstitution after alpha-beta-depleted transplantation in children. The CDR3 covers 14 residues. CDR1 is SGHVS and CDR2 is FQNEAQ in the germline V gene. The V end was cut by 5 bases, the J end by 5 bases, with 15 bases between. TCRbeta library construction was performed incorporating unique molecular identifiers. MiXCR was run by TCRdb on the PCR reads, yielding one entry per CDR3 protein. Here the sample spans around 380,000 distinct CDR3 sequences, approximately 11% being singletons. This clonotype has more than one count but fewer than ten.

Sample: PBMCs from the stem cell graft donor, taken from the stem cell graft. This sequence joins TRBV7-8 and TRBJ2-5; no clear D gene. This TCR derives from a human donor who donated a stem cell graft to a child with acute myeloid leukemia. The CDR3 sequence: CASSPVWVRETQYF. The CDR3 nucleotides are TGTGCCAGCAGCCCCGTATGGGTGAGGGAGACCCAGTACTTC.